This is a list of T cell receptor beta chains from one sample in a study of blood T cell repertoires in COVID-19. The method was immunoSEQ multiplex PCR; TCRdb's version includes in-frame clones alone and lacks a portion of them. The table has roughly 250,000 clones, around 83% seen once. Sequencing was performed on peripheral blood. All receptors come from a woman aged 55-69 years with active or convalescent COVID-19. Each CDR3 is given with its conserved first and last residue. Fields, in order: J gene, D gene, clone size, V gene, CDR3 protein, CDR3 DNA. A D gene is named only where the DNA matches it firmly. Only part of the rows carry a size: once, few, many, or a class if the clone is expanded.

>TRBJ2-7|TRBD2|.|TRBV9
CASNPSGGPSYEQYF
TGTGCCAGCAACCCTAGCGGGGGGCCTTCCTACGAGCAGTACTTC
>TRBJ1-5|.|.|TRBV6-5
CASSPWSRGQPQHF
TGTGCCAGCAGTCCCTGGTCCCGCGGTCAGCCCCAGCATTTT
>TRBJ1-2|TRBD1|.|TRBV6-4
CASSRGMGYGYTF
TGTGCCAGCAGCAGGGGGATGGGCTATGGCTACACCTTC
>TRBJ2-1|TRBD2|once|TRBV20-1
CSASRAGGPKFF
TGCAGTGCTAGTAGGGCGGGGGGGCCAAAGTTCTTC
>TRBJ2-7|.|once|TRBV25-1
CASSDRGGVDEQYF
TGTGCCAGCAGTGACCGGGGAGGAGTGGACGAGCAGTACTTC
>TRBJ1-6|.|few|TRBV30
CAWSQMAGLNSPLHF
TGTGCCTGGAGCCAGATGGCGGGCCTGAATTCACCCCTCCACTTT
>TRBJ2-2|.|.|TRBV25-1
CASSELGARTGELFF
TGTGCCAGCAGTGAGTTAGGGGCGCGGACCGGGGAGCTGTTTTTT
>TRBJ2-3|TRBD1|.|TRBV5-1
CASSETGTVGDTQYF
TGCGCCAGCAGCGAGACCGGGACAGTGGGGGATACGCAGTATTTT
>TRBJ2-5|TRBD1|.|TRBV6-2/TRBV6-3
CASSGQGAPSETQYF
TGTGCCAGCAGCGGACAGGGGGCGCCGTCAGAGACCCAGTACTTC
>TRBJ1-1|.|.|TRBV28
CATQTRRTEAFF
TGTGCCACCCAGACCCGGAGGACTGAAGCTTTCTTT
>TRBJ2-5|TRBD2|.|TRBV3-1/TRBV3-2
CASSQGLAGLGETQYF
TGTGCCAGCAGCCAAGGGCTAGCGGGGTTAGGAGAGACCCAGTACTTC
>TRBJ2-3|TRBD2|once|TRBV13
CASSFQRGGYTDTQYF
TGTGCCAGCAGCTTCCAGCGGGGGGGATACACAGATACGCAGTATTTT
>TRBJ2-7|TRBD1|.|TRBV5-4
CASSLEGARYEQYF
TGTGCCAGCAGCTTGGAGGGGGCCCGCTACGAGCAGTACTTC
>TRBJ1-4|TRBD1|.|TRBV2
CASSGQDRGGEKLFF
TGTGCCAGCAGCGGACAGGACAGGGGGGGTGAAAAACTGTTTTTT
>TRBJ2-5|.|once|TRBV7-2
CASSLGGGMGETQYF
TGTGCCAGCAGCTTAGGTGGGGGGATGGGAGAGACCCAGTACTTC
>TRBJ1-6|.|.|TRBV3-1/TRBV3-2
CASSQRAYNSPLHF
TGTGCCAGCAGCCAACGGGCCTATAATTCACCCCTCCACTTT
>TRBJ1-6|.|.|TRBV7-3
CASSLKSPRQGWFPSYNSPLHF
TGTGCCAGCAGCTTAAAAAGTCCCCGGCAGGGTTGGTTTCCCTCCTATAATTCACCCCTCCACTTT
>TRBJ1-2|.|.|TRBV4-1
CASSPARQDYGYTF
TGCGCCAGCAGCCCAGCCCGACAGGACTATGGCTACACCTTC
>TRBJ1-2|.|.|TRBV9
CASSEGVGNYGYTF
TGTGCCAGCAGCGAGGGGGTAGGGAACTATGGCTACACCTTC
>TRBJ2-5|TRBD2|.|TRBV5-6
CASSLYGSGREQETQYF
TGTGCCAGCAGCTTGTACGGATCTGGGAGGGAACAAGAGACCCAGTACTTC
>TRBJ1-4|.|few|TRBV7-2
CASSLVGGRGEKLFF
TGTGCCAGCAGCTTAGTCGGGGGGCGCGGTGAAAAACTGTTTTTT
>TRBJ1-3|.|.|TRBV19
CASSKTGSRNTIYF
TGTGCCAGTAGCAAAACAGGGTCTCGAAACACCATATATTTT
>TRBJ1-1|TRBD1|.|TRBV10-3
CAISETPGQGEAFF
TGTGCCATCAGTGAGACCCCGGGACAGGGGGAAGCTTTCTTT
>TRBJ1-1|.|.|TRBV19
CASSRAGGFNTEAFF
TGTGCCAGTAGTAGGGCGGGGGGCTTCAACACTGAAGCTTTCTTT
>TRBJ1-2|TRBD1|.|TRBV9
CASSAAQWDRGQGAVYGYTF
TGTGCCAGCAGCGCCGCCCAATGGGACAGGGGCCAAGGGGCTGTCTATGGCTACACCTTC
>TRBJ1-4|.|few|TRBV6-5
CASRRETYEKLFF
TGTGCCAGCAGAAGGGAGACCTATGAAAAACTGTTTTTT
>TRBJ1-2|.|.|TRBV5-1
CASSLGRVNYGYTF
TGCGCCAGCAGCTTGGGCAGGGTTAACTATGGCTACACCTTC
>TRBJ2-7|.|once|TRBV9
CASSPQRSYEQYF
TGTGCCAGCAGCCCCCAGAGGTCCTACGAGCAGTACTTC
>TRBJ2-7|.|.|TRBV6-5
CASSYSAGHYEQYF
TGTGCCAGCAGTTACTCGGCAGGGCACTACGAGCAGTACTTC
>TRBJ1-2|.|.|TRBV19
CATSGGTYSNYGYTF
TGTGCCACGTCGGGGGGGACCTATTCTAACTATGGCTACACCTTC
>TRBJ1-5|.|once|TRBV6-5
CASSYSDSRNQPQHF
TGTGCCAGCAGTTACTCCGACAGTCGCAATCAGCCCCAGCATTTT
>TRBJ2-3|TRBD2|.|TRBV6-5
CASRLAKSTDTQYF
TGTGCCAGCAGACTAGCGAAGAGCACAGATACGCAGTATTTT
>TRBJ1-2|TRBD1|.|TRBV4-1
CASSQRQGAEAYGYTF
TGCGCCAGCAGCCAAAGACAGGGCGCTGAGGCCTATGGCTACACCTTC
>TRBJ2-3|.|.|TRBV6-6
CASKGGGRTDTQYF
TGTGCCAGCAAAGGAGGGGGCCGCACAGATACGCAGTATTTT
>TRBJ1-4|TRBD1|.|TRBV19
CASSETGGNEKLFF
TGTGCCAGTAGTGAAACAGGGGGTAATGAAAAACTGTTTTTT
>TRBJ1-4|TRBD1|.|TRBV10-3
CAISAGTGLNEKLFF
TGTGCCATCAGCGCCGGGACAGGGCTAAATGAAAAACTGTTTTTT
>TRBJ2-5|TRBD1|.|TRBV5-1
CASSRTGLRETQYF
TGCGCCAGCTCGCGGACAGGCTTGAGAGAGACCCAGTACTTC
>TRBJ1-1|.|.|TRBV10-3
CAIKDAGGAEAFF
TGTGCCATCAAAGACGCGGGTGGGGCTGAAGCTTTCTTT
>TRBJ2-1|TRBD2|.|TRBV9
CASSASGGSYNEQFF
TGTGCCAGCAGCGCCAGCGGGGGATCCTACAATGAGCAGTTCTTC
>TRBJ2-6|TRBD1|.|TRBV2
CASSPGQNIGGANVLTF
TGTGCCAGCAGTCCGGGACAGAATATCGGGGGGGCCAACGTCCTGACTTTC